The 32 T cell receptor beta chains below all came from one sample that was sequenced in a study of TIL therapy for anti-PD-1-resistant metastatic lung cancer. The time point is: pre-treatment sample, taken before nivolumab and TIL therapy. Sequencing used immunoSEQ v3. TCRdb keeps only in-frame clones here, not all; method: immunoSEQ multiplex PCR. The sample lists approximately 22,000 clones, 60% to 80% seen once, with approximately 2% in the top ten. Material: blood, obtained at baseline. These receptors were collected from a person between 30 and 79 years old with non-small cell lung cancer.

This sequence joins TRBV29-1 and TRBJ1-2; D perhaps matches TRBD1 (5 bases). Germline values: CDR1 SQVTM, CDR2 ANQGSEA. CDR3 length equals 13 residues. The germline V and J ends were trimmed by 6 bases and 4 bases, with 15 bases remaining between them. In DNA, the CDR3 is TGCAGCGTCCTCGGAGGGACTCCCTATGGCTACACCTTC. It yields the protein CSVLGGTPYGYTF.

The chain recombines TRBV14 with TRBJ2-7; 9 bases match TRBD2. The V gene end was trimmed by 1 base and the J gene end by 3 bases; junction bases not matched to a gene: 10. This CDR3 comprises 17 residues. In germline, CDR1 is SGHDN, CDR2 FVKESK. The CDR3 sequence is CASSQAPRASGNYEQYF. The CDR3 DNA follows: TGTGCCAGCAGCCAAGCGCCAAGGGCTAGCGGGAACTACGAGCAGTACTTC.

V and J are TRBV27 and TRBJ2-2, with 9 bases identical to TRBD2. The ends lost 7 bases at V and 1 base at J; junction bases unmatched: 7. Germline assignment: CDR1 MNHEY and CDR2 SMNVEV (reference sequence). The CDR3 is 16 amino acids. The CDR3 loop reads CASTIRGRGNTGELFF. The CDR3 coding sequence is TGTGCCAGCACCATTCGCGGGAGGGGGAACACCGGGGAGCTGTTTTTT.

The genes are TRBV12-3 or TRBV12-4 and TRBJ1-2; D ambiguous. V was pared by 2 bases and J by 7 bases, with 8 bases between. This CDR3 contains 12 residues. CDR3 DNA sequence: TGTGCCAGCAGTTTAAGATCGGGTGGCTACACCTTC. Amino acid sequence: CASSLRSGGYTF.

This CDR3 reads CASSPRAVGTTEAFF. The CDR3 DNA follows: TGTGCCAGCAGCCCGCGTGCTGTAGGAACCACTGAAGCTTTCTTT. The chain employs TRBV9 and TRBJ1-1; D is ambiguous. The germline V gene has CDR1 SGDLS and CDR2 YYNGEE. The CDR3 contains 15 residues. The V end was cut by 4 bases, the J end by 4 bases, with 17 bases between.

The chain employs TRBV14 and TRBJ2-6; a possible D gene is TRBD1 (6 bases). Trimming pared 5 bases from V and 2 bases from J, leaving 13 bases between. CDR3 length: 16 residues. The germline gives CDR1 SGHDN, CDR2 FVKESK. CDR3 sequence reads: CASSSQGLAGANVLTF. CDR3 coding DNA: TGTGCCAGCAGCTCACAGGGTTTAGCTGGGGCCAACGTCCTGACTTTC.

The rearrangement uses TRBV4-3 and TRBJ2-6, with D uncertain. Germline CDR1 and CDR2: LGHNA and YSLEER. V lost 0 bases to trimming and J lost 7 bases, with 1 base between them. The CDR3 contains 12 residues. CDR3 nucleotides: TGCGCCAGCAGCCAAGATGCCAACGTCCTGACTTTC. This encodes CASSQDANVLTF.

CDR3 DNA: TGTGCCAGCCTATCCACTATGGACAGGGGGCTTGAAGGTGGCTACACCTTC. Its protein is CASLSTMDRGLEGGYTF. The J gene is TRBJ1-2, the V gene TRBV27; 11 bases are a match to TRBD1. Germline V lookup: CDR1 MNHEY, CDR2 SMNVEV (reference sequence). The CDR3 is 17 residues long. J was trimmed by 7 bases and V by 8 bases; bases with no gene match: 18.

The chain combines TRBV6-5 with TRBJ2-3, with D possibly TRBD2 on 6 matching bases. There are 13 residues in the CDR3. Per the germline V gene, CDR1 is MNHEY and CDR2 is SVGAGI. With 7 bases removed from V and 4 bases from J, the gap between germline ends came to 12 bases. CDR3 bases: TGTGCCAGCACCCTGACTAGTGCAGATACGCAGTATTTT. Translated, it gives CASTLTSADTQYF.

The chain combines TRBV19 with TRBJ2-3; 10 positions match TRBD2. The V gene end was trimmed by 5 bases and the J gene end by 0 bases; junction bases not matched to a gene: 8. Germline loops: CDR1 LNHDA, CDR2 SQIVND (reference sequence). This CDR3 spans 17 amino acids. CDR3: CASSSRTSGTSTDTQYF. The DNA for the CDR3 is TGTGCCAGTAGTTCCAGGACTAGCGGTACTAGCACAGATACGCAGTATTTT.

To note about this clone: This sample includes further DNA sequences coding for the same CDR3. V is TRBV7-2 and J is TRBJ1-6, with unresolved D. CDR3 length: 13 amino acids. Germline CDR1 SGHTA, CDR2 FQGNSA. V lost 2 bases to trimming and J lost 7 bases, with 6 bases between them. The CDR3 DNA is TGTGCCAGCAGCTTAAAAGGGAATTCACCCCTCCACTTT. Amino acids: CASSLKGNSPLHF.

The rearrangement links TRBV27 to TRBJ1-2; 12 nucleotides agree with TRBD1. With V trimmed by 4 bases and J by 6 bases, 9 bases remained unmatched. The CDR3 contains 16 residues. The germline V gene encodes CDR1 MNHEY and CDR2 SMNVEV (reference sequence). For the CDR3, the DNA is TGTGCCAGCAGTTCCCCGGGACAGGGGGCGCGGCATGGCTACACCTTC. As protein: CASSSPGQGARHGYTF.

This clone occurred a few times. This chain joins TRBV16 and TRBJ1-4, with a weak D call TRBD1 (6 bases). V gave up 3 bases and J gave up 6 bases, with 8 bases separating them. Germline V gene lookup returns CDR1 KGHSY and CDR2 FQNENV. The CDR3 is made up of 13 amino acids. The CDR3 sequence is CASSHRGDEKLFF. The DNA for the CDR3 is TGTGCCAGCAGCCACAGGGGAGATGAAAAACTGTTTTTT.

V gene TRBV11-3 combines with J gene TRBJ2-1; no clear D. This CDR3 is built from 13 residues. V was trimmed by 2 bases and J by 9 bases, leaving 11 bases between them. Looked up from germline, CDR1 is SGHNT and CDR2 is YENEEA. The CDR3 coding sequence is TGTGCCAGCAGCTTACCCCGGCTCCCTGAGCAGTTCTTC. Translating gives CASSLPRLPEQFF.

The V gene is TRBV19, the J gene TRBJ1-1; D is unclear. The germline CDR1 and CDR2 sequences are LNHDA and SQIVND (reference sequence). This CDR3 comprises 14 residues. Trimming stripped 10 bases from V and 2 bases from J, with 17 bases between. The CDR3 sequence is CATSLSVSNTEAFF. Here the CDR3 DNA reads TGTGCCACCTCACTCAGCGTCAGCAACACTGAAGCTTTCTTT.

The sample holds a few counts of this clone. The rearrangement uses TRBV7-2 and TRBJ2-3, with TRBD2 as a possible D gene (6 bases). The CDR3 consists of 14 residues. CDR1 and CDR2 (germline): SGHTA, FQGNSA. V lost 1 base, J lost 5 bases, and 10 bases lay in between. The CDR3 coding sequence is TGTGCCAGCAGCTTAGGATTGGGGGGAGATACGCAGTATTTT. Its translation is CASSLGLGGDTQYF. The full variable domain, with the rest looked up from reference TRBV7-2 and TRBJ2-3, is GAGVSQSPSNKVTEKGKDVELRCDPISGHTALYWYRQSLGQGLEFLIYFQGNSAPDKSGLPSDRFSAERTGGSVSTLTIQRTQQEDSAVYLCASSLGLGGDTQYFGPGTRLTVL.

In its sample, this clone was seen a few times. In DNA form, the CDR3 reads TGTGCCAGCAGTTTAAGTGAAGGTCAGCCCCAGCATTTT. Translation: CASSLSEGQPQHF. This chain connects TRBV12-3 or TRBV12-4 to TRBJ1-5, with D uncertain. With 2 bases removed from V and 6 bases from J, the gap between germline ends came to 8 bases. The CDR3 is made up of 13 amino acids.

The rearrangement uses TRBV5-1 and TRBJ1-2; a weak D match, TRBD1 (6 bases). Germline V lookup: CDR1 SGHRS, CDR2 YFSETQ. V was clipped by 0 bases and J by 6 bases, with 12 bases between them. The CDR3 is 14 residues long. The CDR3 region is CASSLDPGANGYTF. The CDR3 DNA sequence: TGCGCCAGCAGCTTGGATCCGGGGGCGAATGGCTACACCTTC.

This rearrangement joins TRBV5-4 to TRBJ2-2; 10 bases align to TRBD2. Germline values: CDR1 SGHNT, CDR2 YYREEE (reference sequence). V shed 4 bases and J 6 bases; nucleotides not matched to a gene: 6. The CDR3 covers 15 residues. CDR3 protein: CASSRPGLAPGELFF. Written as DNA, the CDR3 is TGTGCCAGCAGCCGGCCGGGACTAGCGCCCGGGGAGCTGTTTTTT.

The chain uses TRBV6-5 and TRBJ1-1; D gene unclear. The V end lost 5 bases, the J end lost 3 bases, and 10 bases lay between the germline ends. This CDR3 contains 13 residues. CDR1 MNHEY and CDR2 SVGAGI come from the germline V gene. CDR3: CASSKWADTEAFF. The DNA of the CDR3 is TGTGCCAGCAGTAAGTGGGCGGACACTGAAGCTTTCTTT.

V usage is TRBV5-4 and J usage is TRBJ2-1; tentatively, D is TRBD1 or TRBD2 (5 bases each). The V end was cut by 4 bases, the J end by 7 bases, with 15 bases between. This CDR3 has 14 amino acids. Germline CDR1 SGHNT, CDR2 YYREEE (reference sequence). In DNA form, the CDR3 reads TGTGCCAGCAGCGACCGGGACCTTCGGAATGAGCAGTTCTTC. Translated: CASSDRDLRNEQFF.

CDR3 sequence reads: CASSFTGASKQETQYF. CDR3 nucleotide sequence: TGCGCCAGCAGCTTTACCGGGGCTTCCAAACAAGAGACCCAGTACTTC. The chain uses TRBV5-1 and TRBJ2-5; D assignment may be TRBD1 or TRBD2 (5 bases each). The V gene's germline CDR1 is SGHRS and CDR2 YFSETQ. This CDR3 comprises 16 residues. V was pared by 2 bases and J by 2 bases, with 16 bases between.

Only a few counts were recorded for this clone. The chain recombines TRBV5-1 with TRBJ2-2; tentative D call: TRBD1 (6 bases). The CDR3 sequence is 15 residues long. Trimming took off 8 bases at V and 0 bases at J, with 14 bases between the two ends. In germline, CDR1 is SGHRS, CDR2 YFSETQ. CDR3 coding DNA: TGCGCCAGTAATCAGGGGATCGCGAACACCGGGGAGCTGTTTTTT. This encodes CASNQGIANTGELFF.

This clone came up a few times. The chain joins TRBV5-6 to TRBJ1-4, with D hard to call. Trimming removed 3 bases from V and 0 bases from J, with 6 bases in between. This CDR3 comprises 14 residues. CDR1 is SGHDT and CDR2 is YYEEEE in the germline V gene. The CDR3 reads CASSYIATNEKLFF. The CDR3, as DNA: TGTGCCAGCAGCTATATTGCAACTAATGAAAAACTGTTTTTT.

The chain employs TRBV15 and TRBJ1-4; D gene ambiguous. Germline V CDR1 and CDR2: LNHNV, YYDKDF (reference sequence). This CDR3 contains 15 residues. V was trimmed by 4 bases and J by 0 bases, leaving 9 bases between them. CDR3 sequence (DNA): TGTGCCACCAGCAACATGATCGCAACTAATGAAAAACTGTTTTTT. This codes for CATSNMIATNEKLFF.

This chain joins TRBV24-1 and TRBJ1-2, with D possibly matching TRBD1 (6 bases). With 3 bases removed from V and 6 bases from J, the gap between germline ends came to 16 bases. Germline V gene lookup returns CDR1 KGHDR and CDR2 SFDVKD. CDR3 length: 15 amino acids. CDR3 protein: CATSDATQGSNGYTF. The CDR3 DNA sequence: TGTGCCACCAGTGATGCTACACAGGGTAGCAATGGCTACACCTTC.

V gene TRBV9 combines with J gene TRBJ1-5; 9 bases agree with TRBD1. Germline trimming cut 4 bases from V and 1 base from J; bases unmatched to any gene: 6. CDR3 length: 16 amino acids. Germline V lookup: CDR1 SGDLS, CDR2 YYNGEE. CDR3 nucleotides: TGTGCCAGCAGCCCGGGACAGGGATCGAGCAATCAGCCCCAGCATTTT. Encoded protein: CASSPGQGSSNQPQHF.

The CDR3 nucleotides are TGTGCCTGGAGTGTAAATCTTCGGTACGAGCAGTACGTC. It encodes CAWSVNLRYEQYV. The V and J genes are TRBV30 and TRBJ2-7; D gene uncertain. The germline V and J ends were trimmed by 0 bases and 4 bases, with 10 bases remaining between them. The CDR3 has 13 residues. Per germline, CDR1 GTSNPN and CDR2 SVGIG (reference sequence).

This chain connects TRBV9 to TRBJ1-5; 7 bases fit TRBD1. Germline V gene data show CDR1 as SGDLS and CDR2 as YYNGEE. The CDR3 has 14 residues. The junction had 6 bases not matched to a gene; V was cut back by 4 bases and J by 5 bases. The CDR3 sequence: CASSPGQRDQPQHF. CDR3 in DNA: TGTGCCAGCAGCCCGGGACAGAGGGATCAGCCCCAGCATTTT.

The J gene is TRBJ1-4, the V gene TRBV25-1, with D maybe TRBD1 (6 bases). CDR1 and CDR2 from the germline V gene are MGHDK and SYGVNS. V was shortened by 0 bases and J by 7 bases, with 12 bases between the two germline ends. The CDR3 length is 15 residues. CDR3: CASSEYRGRSEKLFF. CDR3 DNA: TGTGCCAGCAGTGAATACAGGGGCCGGAGTGAAAAACTGTTTTTT.

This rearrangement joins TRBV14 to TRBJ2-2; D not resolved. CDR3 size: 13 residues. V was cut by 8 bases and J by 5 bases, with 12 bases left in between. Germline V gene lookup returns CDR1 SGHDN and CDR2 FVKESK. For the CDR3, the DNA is TGTGCCAGCCGCCGGCTTTCGACCGGGGAGCTGTTTTTT. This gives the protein CASRRLSTGELFF.

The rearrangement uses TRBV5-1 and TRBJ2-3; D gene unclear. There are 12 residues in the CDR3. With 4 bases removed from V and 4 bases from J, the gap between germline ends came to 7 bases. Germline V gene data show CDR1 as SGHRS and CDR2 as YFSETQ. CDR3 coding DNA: TGCGCCAGCAGCCTTTTTTCAGATACGCAGTATTTT. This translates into CASSLFSDTQYF.